These T cell receptor beta chains were read from a single sample in a study of identical twins. One entry per CDR3 protein, called by TCRdb with MiXCR from the 5' RACE reads. The sample includes 1.5 million or so distinct CDR3 sequences, under 35% of them seen just once. Sequences were obtained from cord blood. These receptors were collected from a newborn girl in good health. The CDR3 runs from the conserved cysteine through the conserved F or W. The D gene is left open where the match is weak. Not every row has a clone size; where given, it reads once, few, many or a size class.

>TRBV10-3|NA|TRBJ2-3|NA
CAISAGRAEGGTQYF
TGTGCCATCAGTGCCGGCAGGGCGGAGGGAGGTACGCAGTATTTT
>TRBV3-1|NA|TRBJ2-7|NA
CASTHTRSSYNEQYF
TGTGCCAGCACCCATACCAGAAGCTCCTACAATGAGCAGTACTTC
>TRBV20-1|NA|TRBJ1-5|NA
CSARDQGILDQPQHF
TGCAGTGCTAGAGATCAAGGGATCCTCGATCAGCCCCAGCATTTT
>TRBV7-6|TRBD2|TRBJ2-5|few
CASSYSRLAPYEETQYF
TGTGCCAGCAGCTATTCCCGACTAGCCCCCTATGAAGAGACCCAGTACTTC
>TRBV2|NA|TRBJ1-2|few
CASSDRFGYTF
TGTGCCAGCAGTGACAGATTTGGCTACACCTTC
>TRBV5-1|NA|TRBJ2-1|NA
CASSPRTRFYNEQFF
TGCGCCAGCAGCCCCAGGACTCGCTTCTACAATGAGCAGTTCTTC
>TRBV24-1|NA|TRBJ2-3|NA
CATSDFASSTDTQYF
TGTGCCACCAGTGATTTTGCCAGTAGCACAGATACGCAGTATTTT
>TRBV20-1|NA|TRBJ2-1|NA
CSARDLRVPHNEQFF
TGCAGTGCTAGAGATTTAAGAGTGCCGCACAATGAGCAGTTCTTC
>TRBV30|NA|TRBJ1-5|few
CAWSLGVNQPQHF
TGTGCCTGGAGTCTGGGGGTCAATCAGCCCCAGCATTTT
>TRBV11-2|TRBD1|TRBJ2-7|NA
CASGPGTGVYEQYF
TGTGCCAGCGGCCCCGGGACAGGGGTGTACGAGCAGTACTTC
>TRBV15|NA|TRBJ1-2|NA
CATSRDPTAANYGYTF
TGTGCCACCAGCAGAGATCCCACGGCAGCTAACTATGGCTACACCTTC
>TRBV3-1|TRBD2|TRBJ2-1|NA
CASSQVSGGEQFF
TGTGCCAGCAGCCAAGTGAGCGGGGGGGAGCAGTTCTTC
>TRBV28|TRBD2|TRBJ2-3|NA
CASSVIAGENEDTQYF
TGTGCCAGCAGTGTTATAGCGGGGGAGAATGAAGATACGCAGTATTTT
>TRBV16|TRBD1|TRBJ1-2|NA
CASSQWTGSNYGYTF
TGTGCCAGCAGCCAGTGGACAGGGAGCAACTATGGCTACACCTTC
>TRBV20-1|NA|TRBJ1-5|NA
CSAERQIYSNQPQHF
TGCAGTGCTGAGAGACAGATCTATAGCAATCAGCCCCAGCATTTT
>TRBV7-8|TRBD2|TRBJ2-4|NA
CASSLGRGGLLAKNIQYF
TGTGCCAGCAGCTTAGGTCGGGGGGGACTATTAGCCAAAAACATTCAGTACTTC
>TRBV5-1|TRBD1|TRBJ1-2|NA
CASSLVGTEFGGYTF
TGCGCCAGCAGCTTGGTGGGGACAGAATTTGGCGGCTACACCTTC
>TRBV4-1|NA|TRBJ2-5|NA
CASSQGTQGTVETQYF
TGCGCCAGCAGCCAAGGAACTCAGGGCACGGTAGAGACCCAGTACTTC
>TRBV7-8|NA|TRBJ1-3|NA
CASSLDRVAGNTIYF
TGTGCCAGCAGCTTAGACAGGGTGGCTGGAAACACCATATATTTT
>TRBV12-3/TRBV12-4|NA|TRBJ2-1|many
CASAMNEQFF
TGTGCCAGCGCAATGAATGAGCAGTTCTTC
>TRBV25-1|TRBD2|TRBJ2-3|NA
CASSEYVQREADTQYF
TGTGCCAGCAGTGAATACGTCCAGCGGGAGGCAGATACGCAGTATTTT
>TRBV5-5|TRBD2|TRBJ2-3|once
CASSFWLAGGDTQYF
TGTGCCAGCAGCTTCTGGCTAGCGGGGGGAGATACGCAGTATTTT
>TRBV7-9|TRBD2|TRBJ2-7|NA
CASSPLAGASSYNEQYF
TGTGCCAGCAGCCCATTAGCGGGAGCGAGCTCCTACAATGAGCAGTACTTC
>TRBV5-1|NA|TRBJ1-1|NA
CASCLVGPGNTEAFF
TGCGCCAGCTGCTTGGTAGGCCCTGGGAACACTGAAGCTTTCTTT
>TRBV24-1|TRBD2|TRBJ2-2|few
CATSPGASGLNTGELFF
TGTGCCACCAGTCCCGGGGCTAGCGGGCTGAACACCGGGGAGCTGTTTTTT
>TRBV7-9|NA|TRBJ1-4|few
CASSLSGAVEKLFF
TGTGCCAGCAGCTTATCAGGGGCGGTCGAAAAACTGTTTTTT
>TRBV6-6|NA|TRBJ2-7|NA
CASSYQLEGGYEQYF
TGTGCCAGCAGTTACCAGCTTGAGGGGGGCTACGAGCAGTACTTC
>TRBV6-1|TRBD1|TRBJ2-7|once
CASSIQGSGPYEQYF
TGTGCCAGCAGTATACAGGGGAGTGGGCCCTACGAGCAGTACTTC
>TRBV2|TRBD1|TRBJ2-3|few
CASRRLDRGADTQYF
TGTGCCAGCAGACGCCTCGACAGGGGCGCAGATACGCAGTATTTT
>TRBV19|TRBD1|TRBJ1-5|NA
CASSTRGQGGSYQPQHF
TGTGCCAGTAGTACCAGGGGACAGGGGGGATCGTATCAGCCCCAGCATTTT
>TRBV28|NA|TRBJ1-2|many
CASSTGTNYGYTF
TGTGCCAGCAGTACGGGGACAAACTATGGCTACACCTTC
>TRBV4-1|NA|TRBJ1-3|NA
CASSQDPSGAVGNTIYF
TGCGCCAGCAGCCAAGATCCGTCAGGGGCGGTCGGAAACACCATATATTTT
>TRBV27|TRBD2|TRBJ2-7|few
CASSIAGRAYEQYF
TGTGCCAGTTCGATAGCGGGACGGGCCTACGAGCAGTACTTC
>TRBV7-2|TRBD2|TRBJ2-1|once
CASSLGLAPKYNEQFF
TGTGCCAGCAGCTTAGGACTAGCGCCGAAATACAATGAGCAGTTCTTC
>TRBV27|TRBD2|TRBJ2-3|NA
CASSSPFLAGRTDTQYF
TGTGCCAGCAGTAGCCCCTTCCTAGCGGGGCGCACAGATACGCAGTATTTT
>TRBV27|TRBD2|TRBJ2-7|NA
CASSLKGGRANEQYF
TGTGCCAGCAGTTTAAAAGGCGGGAGGGCCAATGAGCAGTACTTC
>TRBV7-2|NA|TRBJ2-1|NA
CASTQGIGSYEQFF
TGTGCCAGCACACAGGGTATTGGGTCGTATGAGCAGTTCTTC
>TRBV7-2|NA|TRBJ1-6|NA
CASSLGLGQGNSPLHF
TGTGCCAGCAGCTTAGGATTAGGGCAGGGGAATTCACCCCTCCACTTT
>TRBV7-6|NA|TRBJ1-6|NA
CASSRNRVEKSPLHF
TGTGCCAGCAGCCGGAACAGGGTCGAAAAGTCACCCCTCCACTTT
>TRBV12-3/TRBV12-4|NA|TRBJ1-4|NA
CASSLGAGRSEKLFF
TGTGCCAGCAGTTTAGGTGCAGGGCGGAGTGAAAAACTGTTTTTT
>TRBV5-1|NA|TRBJ1-4|few
CASRGPNEKLFF
TGCGCCAGCCGGGGCCCCAATGAAAAACTGTTTTTT
>TRBV4-2|TRBD2|TRBJ2-7|NA
CASSQGETGGSTYEQYF
TGTGCCAGCAGCCAAGGAGAAACGGGAGGATCCACCTACGAGCAGTACTTC
>TRBV10-3|TRBD2|TRBJ2-1|NA
CAISKTSGGSYNEQFF
TGTGCCATCAGTAAGACTAGCGGTGGCTCCTACAATGAGCAGTTCTTC
>TRBV12-3/TRBV12-4|TRBD2|TRBJ2-7|NA
CASSFASGLTYEQYF
TGTGCCAGCAGTTTCGCTAGCGGCCTTACCTACGAGCAGTACTTC
>TRBV4-1|TRBD1|TRBJ2-3|NA
CASSATLRDRFTDTQYF
TGCGCCAGCAGCGCCACACTTCGGGACAGGTTCACAGATACGCAGTATTTT
>TRBV24-1|NA|TRBJ2-5|NA
CATSAGTGYRETQYF
TGTGCCACCAGTGCCGGCACCGGGTATCGAGAGACCCAGTACTTC